Below, one T cell receptor beta chain is given with its context. Its antigen is still unknown. The source of the sample is a study of cytomegalovirus exposure and HLA in healthy donors. Whole-study findings and limits: The classifier reportedly diagnosed cytomegalovirus status with high sensitivity and specificity. Specific recognition of CMV antigens was confirmed in vitro for a few chains (all CMV-associated).

The repertoire was sequenced with immunoSEQ multiplex PCR; TCRdb's copy has only in-frame clones and lacks some. In the table there are about 200,000 clones, 84% of which are singletons. The CDR3 is made up of 15 amino acids. The germline V gene has CDR1 SGHDT and CDR2 YYEEEE. V lost 3 bases to trimming and J lost 3 bases, with 13 bases between them. The chain joins TRBV5-6 to TRBJ1-5; D is possibly TRBD1 (6 bases). The material sequenced was PBMCs. The origin of this receptor is a woman aged 25 to 39 in good health and CMV-seropositive. For the CDR3, the DNA is TGTGCCAGCAGCTCATTAGGACAGTACAATCAGCCCCAGCATTTT. Its protein is CASSSLGQYNQPQHF.